The sample holds one count of the clone carrying this TCR beta chain. Constant-region reverse primers amplified full-length variable regions, followed by semi-nested Nested Universal Primer A PCR. A single record per CDR3 protein comes from TCRdb applying MiXCR to the 5' RACE reads. The sample yields some 7,900 distinct CDR3 sequences, roughly half seen once. This TCR came from a female donor with breast cancer. The sample was memory CD4+ T cells sorted from a lymph node. Subset noted: memory CD4+ T cells, CD4+CD45RO+CD25-.

The CDR3 loop reads CASSSAVRGAQYF. The CDR3 nucleotides read TGCGCCAGCAGCTCTGCGGTCCGGGGGGCGCAGTATTTT. V is TRBV5-1 and J is TRBJ2-3; TRBD2 matches 7 bases. The CDR3 length is 13 residues. Germline trimming cut 3 bases from V and 10 bases from J; bases unmatched to any gene: 8. Germline assignment: CDR1 SGHRS and CDR2 YFSETQ.